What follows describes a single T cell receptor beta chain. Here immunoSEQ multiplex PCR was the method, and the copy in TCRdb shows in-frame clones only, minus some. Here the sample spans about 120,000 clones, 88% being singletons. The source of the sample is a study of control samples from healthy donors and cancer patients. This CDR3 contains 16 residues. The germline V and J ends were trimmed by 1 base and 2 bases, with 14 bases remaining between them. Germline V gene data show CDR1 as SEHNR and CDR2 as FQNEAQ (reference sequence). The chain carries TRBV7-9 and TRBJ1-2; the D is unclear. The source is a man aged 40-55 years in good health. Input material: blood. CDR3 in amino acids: CASSLDLMELNYGYTF. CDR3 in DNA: TGTGCCAGCAGCTTAGACCTTATGGAATTGAACTATGGCTACACCTTC.